This TCR beta chain stems from a study of shared clonotypes between healthy human individuals. General study results and limits: Memory subsets generally showed lower estimated richness than naive subsets.

Nashville, Tennessee was home to all donors, each a Caucasian adult. Sequenced by immunoSEQ multiplex PCR; TCRdb stores in-frame clones only, minus some. The sample shows 300,000 to 400,000 clones, about nine tenths of them seen only once. As concerns this clone: Its specificity is unknown.

Losses at the gene ends were 7 bases for V and 5 bases for J; bases not matched to a gene: 4. This CDR3 spans 12 amino acids. Germline V gene data show CDR1 as MDHEN and CDR2 as SYDVKM. The rearrangement uses TRBV28 and TRBJ2-5; 7 positions match TRBD2. This sequence originates from a man younger than 35 in good health. Specimen: memory CD8+ T cells sorted from blood. Subset defined: CD45RO+ cells pooled with CCR7-negative TemRA cells. The CDR3 loop is CASTEGGETQYF. The CDR3 nucleotides are TGTGCCAGCACCGAGGGAGGGGAGACCCAGTACTTC.